This T cell receptor beta chain originates from a study of shared clonotypes between healthy human individuals. Findings of the study overall: Naive subsets, compared against memory subsets, generally had larger estimated richness values.

With respect to this clone: Its antigen is unknown.

Generated by immunoSEQ multiplex PCR, the TCRdb table keeps only in-frame clones and is missing some. This table has 800,000 to 1,200,000 clones, more than 75% appearing once. Sequenced material: memory CD4+ T cells from PBMCs. As for subset: CD45RA-negative fraction. This clonotype was obtained from a man aged 18 to 30 in good health. Some clones in this sample may be carry-over from other donors' samples.

The CDR3: CASSLEGVAAFF. Written as DNA, the CDR3 is TGCGCCAGCAGCTTGGAGGGAGTTGCTGCTTTCTTT. The chain combines TRBV5-1 with TRBJ1-1; no definite D call. CDR1 SGHRS and CDR2 YFSETQ come from the germline V gene. There are 12 residues in the CDR3. Trimming pared 0 bases from V and 11 bases from J, leaving 11 bases between.